This TCR beta chain originates from a study of T cell repertoires in cytomegalovirus infection. Study details: CMV infection and matching HLA type were both indicated by public TCR beta signatures.

TCRdb called the reads again in MiXCR, with one record for every CDR3 protein. The table lists approximately 700,000 distinct CDR3 sequences, about 40% of them singletons. Findings and caveats of the study: Frequencies of public TCR beta families were cumulated, and this identified carriers of CMV plus the relevant HLA. HLA-C-restricted, CMV-specific TCR beta clonotypes were dominant ex vivo.

The sample holds a few counts of this clonotype. Its specificity is unknown. V lost 7 bases to trimming and J lost 8 bases, with 20 bases between them. CDR1 and CDR2 from the germline V gene are MNHEY and SVGEGT. CDR3 length equals 14 residues. The receptor comes from a human donor in good health (CMV status not recorded). Some clones in this sample may be carry-over from other donors' samples. Specimen: PBMCs. V usage is TRBV6-2 or TRBV6-3 and J usage is TRBJ1-1, with D uncertain. The CDR3 DNA sequence: TGTGCCAGCAAAATGATGAGCAATTGGGGAGAAGCTTTCTTT. Translated: CASKMMSNWGEAFF.